The 3 T cell receptor beta chains below come from one sample, sequenced in a study of blood T cells in healthy people across ages. Together with a sample-barcoded 5' primer, a J-beta primer mix was included in a second PCR lasting about 7 to 11 cycles. MiXCR was run by TCRdb on the 5' RACE reads, yielding one entry per CDR3 protein. The sample includes hundreds of thousands of distinct CDR3 sequences, about 42% of them seen just once. Sample: blood. The receptors derive from a man aged 55 to 69 in good health.

This chain uses TRBV2 with TRBJ1-2, with 7 bases matching TRBD1. The CDR3 extends over 19 amino acids. Germline V gene lookup returns CDR1 SNHLY and CDR2 FYNNEI. J was trimmed by 4 bases and V by 0 bases; bases with no gene match: 17. CDR3 DNA sequence: TGTGCCAGCAGTGAAGCGCTTCAGTCCGTGAGGGGGCGAAGCTATGGCTACACCTTC. Translating gives CASSEALQSVRGRSYGYTF.

This clonotype was observed a handful of times. V usage is TRBV14 and J usage is TRBJ1-2; tentative D call: TRBD1 (6 bases). Looked up from germline, CDR1 is SGHDN and CDR2 is FVKESK. V lost 5 bases and J 2 bases, leaving 15 bases between the germline ends. The CDR3 runs 15 residues. The CDR3: CASSDTWDNNYGYTF. As DNA, the CDR3 is TGTGCCAGCAGCGATACCTGGGACAACAACTATGGCTACACCTTC.

This clonotype appeared a single time. An end of the junction differs from the germline gene, which may be a read error. V usage is TRBV20-1 and J usage is TRBJ1-2; tentatively, D is TRBD1 (5 bases). The CDR3 extends over 13 amino acids. Germline V gives CDR1 DFQATT, CDR2 SNEGSKA (reference sequence). CDR3 residues: CTTRDGANYGFTF. For the CDR3, the DNA is TGCACCACCCGGGACGGAGCTAACTATGGCTTCACCTTC.